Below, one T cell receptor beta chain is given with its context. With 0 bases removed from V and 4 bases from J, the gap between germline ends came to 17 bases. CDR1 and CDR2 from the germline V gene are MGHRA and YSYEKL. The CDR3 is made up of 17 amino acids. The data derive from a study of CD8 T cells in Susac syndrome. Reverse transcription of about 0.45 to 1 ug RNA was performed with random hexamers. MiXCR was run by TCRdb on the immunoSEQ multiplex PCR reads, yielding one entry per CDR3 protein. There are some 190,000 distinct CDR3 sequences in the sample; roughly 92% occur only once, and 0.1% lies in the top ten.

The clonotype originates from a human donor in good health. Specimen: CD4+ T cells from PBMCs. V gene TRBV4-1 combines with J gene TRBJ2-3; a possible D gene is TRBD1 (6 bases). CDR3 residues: CASSQDQTGWHADTQYF. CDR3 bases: TGCGCCAGCAGCCAAGATCAAACAGGGTGGCACGCAGATACGCAGTATTTT.